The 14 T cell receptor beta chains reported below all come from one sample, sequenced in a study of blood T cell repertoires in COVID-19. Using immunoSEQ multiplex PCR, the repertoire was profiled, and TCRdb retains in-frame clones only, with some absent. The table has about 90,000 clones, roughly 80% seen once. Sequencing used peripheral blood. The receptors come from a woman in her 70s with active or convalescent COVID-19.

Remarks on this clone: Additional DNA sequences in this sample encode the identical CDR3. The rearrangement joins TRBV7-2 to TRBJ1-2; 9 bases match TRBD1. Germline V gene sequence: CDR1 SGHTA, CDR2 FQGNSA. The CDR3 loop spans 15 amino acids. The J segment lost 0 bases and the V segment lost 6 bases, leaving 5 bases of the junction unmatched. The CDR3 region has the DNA TGTGCCAGCAGTTGGGACAGGGAAGCTAACTATGGCTACACCTTC. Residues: CASSWDREANYGYTF.

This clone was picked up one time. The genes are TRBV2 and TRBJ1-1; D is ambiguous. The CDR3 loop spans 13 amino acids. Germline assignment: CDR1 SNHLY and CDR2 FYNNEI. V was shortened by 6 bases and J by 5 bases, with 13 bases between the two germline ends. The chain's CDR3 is CASSAESNTEAFF. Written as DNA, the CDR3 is TGTGCCAGCAGCGCTGAGTCTAATACTGAAGCTTTCTTT.

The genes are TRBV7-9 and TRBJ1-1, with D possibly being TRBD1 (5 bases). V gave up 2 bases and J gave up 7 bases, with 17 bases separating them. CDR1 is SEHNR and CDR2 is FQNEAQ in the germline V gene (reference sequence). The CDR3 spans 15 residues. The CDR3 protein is CASSLNRLQRGEAFF. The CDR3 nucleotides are TGTGCCAGCAGCTTAAACAGGCTACAGCGTGGTGAAGCTTTCTTT.

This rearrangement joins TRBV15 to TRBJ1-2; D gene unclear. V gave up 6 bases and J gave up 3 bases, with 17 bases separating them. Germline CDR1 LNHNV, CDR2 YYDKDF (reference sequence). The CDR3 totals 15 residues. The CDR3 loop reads CATRVEEGWDYGYTF. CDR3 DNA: TGTGCCACCAGGGTAGAGGAAGGTTGGGACTATGGCTACACCTTC.

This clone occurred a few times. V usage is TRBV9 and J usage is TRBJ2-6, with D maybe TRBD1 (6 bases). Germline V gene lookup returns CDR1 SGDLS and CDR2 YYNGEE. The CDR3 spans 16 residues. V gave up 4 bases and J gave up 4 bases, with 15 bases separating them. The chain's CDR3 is CASSPNMGAGANVLTF. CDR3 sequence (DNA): TGTGCCAGCAGCCCCAACATGGGGGCCGGGGCCAACGTCCTGACTTTC.

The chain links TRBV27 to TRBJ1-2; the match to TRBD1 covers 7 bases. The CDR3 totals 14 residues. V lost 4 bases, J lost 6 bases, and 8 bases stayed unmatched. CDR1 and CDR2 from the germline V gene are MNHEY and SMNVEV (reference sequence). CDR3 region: CASSSRQGGDGYTF. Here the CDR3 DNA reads TGTGCCAGCAGTTCGAGACAGGGAGGCGATGGCTACACCTTC.

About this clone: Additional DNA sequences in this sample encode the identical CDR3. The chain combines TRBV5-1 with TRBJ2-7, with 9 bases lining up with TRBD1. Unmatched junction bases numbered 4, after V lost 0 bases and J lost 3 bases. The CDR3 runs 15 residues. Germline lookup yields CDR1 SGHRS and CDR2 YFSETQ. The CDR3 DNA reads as TGCGCCAGCAGCTTGGTACCGGGACAGGGCTACGAGCAGTACTTC. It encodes CASSLVPGQGYEQYF.

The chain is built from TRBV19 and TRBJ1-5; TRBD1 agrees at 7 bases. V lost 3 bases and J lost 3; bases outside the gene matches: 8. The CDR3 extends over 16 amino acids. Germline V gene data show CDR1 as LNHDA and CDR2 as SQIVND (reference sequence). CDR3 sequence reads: CASSITGQASNQPQHF. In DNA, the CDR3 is TGTGCCAGTAGTATTACCGGACAGGCGTCCAATCAGCCCCAGCATTTT.

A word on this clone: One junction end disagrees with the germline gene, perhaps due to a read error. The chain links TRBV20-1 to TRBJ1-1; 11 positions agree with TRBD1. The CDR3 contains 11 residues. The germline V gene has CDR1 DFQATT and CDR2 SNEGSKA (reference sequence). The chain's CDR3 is CSARTGGNFSF. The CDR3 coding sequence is TGCAGTGCCAGGACAGGGGGCAACTTCAGCTTC.

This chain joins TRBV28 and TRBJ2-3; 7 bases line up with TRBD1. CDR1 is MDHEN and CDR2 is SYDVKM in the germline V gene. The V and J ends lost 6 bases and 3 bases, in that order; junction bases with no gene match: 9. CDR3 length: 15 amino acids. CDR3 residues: CASRPSTGITDTQYF. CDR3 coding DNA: TGTGCCAGCAGACCCTCGACAGGGATTACAGATACGCAGTATTTT.

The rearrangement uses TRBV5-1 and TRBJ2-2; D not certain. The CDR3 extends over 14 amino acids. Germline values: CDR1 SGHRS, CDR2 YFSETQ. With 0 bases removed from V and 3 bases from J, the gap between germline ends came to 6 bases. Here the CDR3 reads CASSLVLDTGELFF. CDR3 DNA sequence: TGCGCCAGCAGCTTGGTGCTAGACACCGGGGAGCTGTTTTTT.

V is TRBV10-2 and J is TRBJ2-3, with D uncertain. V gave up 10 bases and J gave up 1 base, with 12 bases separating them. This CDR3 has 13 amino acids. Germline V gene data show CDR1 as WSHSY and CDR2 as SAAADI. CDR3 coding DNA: TGCGCCACAAGCCCAGGTGGCACAGATACGCAGTATTTT. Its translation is CATSPGGTDTQYF.

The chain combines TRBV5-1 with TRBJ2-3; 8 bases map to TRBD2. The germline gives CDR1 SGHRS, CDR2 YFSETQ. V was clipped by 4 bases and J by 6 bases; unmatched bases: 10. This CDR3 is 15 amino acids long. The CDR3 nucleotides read TGCGCCAGCAGCCGACCGGGACTAGGGGGTGATACGCAGTATTTT. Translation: CASSRPGLGGDTQYF.

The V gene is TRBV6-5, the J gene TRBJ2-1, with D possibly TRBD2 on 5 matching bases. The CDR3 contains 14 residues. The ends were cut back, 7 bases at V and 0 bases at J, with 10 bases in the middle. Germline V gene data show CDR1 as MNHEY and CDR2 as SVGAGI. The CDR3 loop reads CASKDLTSYNEQFF. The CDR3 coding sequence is TGTGCCAGCAAGGACTTAACCTCCTACAATGAGCAGTTCTTC.